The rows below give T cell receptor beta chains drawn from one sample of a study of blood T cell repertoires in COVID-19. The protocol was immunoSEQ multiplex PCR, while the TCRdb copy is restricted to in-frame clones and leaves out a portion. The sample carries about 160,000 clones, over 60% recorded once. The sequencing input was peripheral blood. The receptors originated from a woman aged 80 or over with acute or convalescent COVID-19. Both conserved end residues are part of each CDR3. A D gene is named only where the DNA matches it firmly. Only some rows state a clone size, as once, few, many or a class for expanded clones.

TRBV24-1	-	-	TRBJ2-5	TGTGCCACCAGTGATAGCCCAGGCAAAGAGGAGACCCAGTACTTC	CATSDSPGKEETQYF
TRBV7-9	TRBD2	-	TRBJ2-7	TGTGCCAGCAGCGTGCTGGGGGGAGGGAGCTACGAGCAGTACTTC	CASSVLGGGSYEQYF
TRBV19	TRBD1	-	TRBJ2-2	TGTGCCAGTAGTATCAGGGGGCCGAACACCGGGGAGCTGTTTTTT	CASSIRGPNTGELFF
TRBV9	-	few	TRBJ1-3	TGTGCCAGCAGCGTAGTGGGGGGGCTAGCTGGAAACACCATATATTTT	CASSVVGGLAGNTIYF
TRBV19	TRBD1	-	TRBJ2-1	TGTGCCAGTAGCACCGGGACAGGCGAGCAGTTCTTC	CASSTGTGEQFF
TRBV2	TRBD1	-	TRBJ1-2	TGTGCCAGCACCCAGGGACAGACCCTCTATGGCTACACCTTC	CASTQGQTLYGYTF
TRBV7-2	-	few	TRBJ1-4	TGTGCCAGCAGCCCACGGGGGACAACTAATGAAAAACTGTTTTTT	CASSPRGTTNEKLFF
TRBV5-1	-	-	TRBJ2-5	TGCGCCAGTATCGGGGGGCAGCAAGAGACCCAGTACTTC	CASIGGQQETQYF
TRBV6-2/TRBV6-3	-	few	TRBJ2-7	TGTGCCAGCAGTATCTGGGCCAGCTCCTACGAGCAGTACTTC	CASSIWASSYEQYF
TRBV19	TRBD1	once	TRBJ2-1	TGTGCCAGTAGTCTTCAGGGGGCTCTCTCCTACAATGAGCAGTTCTTC	CASSLQGALSYNEQFF
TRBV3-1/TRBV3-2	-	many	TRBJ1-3	TGTGCCAGCAGCCAAGGGAGAGGTGGAAACACCATATATTTT	CASSQGRGGNTIYF
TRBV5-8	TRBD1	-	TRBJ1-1	TGTGCCAGCAGCTTGGGGGACAGGGCCACTGAAGCTTTCTTT	CASSLGDRATEAFF
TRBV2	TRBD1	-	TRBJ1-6	TGTGCCAGCAGTGGGGAGGACAGGATTAATTCACCCCTCCACTTT	CASSGEDRINSPLHF
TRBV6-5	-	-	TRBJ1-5	TGTGCCAGCAGTTACGATTCAGGACAGCCCCAGCATTTT	CASSYDSGQPQHF
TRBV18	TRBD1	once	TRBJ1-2	TGTGCCAGCTCACCAGAGACAGGGGGCGTTTATGGCTATGGCTACACCTTC	CASSPETGGVYGYGYTF
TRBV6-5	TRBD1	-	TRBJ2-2	TGTGCCAGCAGCCGGGACAGATCGAACACCGGGGAGCTGTTTTTT	CASSRDRSNTGELFF
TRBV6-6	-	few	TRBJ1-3	TGTGCCAGCAGTTACCGCAGGGATACCTCTGGAAACACCATATATTTT	CASSYRRDTSGNTIYF
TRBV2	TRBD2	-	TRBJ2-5	TGTGCCAGCAGTGAAGCTAGGGCGGGGGTAACACAAGAGACCCAGTACTTC	CASSEARAGVTQETQYF
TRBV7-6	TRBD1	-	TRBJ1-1	TGTGCCAGCAGCTTGGGACAGCTATCTGAAGCTTTCTTT	CASSLGQLSEAFF
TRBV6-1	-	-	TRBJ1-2	TGTGCCAGCAGTGATACAGGGAGCGGCCGCTACACCTTC	CASSDTGSGRYTF
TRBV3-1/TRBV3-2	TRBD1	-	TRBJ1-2	TGTGCCAGCAGCCAAACTCACCGGGACAGGGCCTACTATGGCTACACCTTC	CASSQTHRDRAYYGYTF
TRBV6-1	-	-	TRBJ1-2	TGTGCCAGCAGTGAAGCACCGACAGTGTTCGATGGCTACACCTTC	CASSEAPTVFDGYTF
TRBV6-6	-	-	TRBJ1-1	TGTGCCAGCAGTACGCCAACAGAGAACACTGAAGCTTTCTTT	CASSTPTENTEAFF
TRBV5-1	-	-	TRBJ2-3	TGCGCCAGCAGCTTGGGTGAGAACGCAGATACGCAGTATTTT	CASSLGENADTQYF
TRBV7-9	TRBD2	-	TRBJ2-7	TGTGCCAGCAGCTTAGCACCTGCGGGAGCGCGCAACGAGCAGTACTTC	CASSLAPAGARNEQYF
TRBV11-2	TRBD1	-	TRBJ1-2	TGTGCCAGCAGCTTCGGGACAGGCTATGGCTACACCTTC	CASSFGTGYGYTF
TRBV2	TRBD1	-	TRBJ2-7	TGTGCCAGCAGTGAGACAGGGGTCTCCTACGAGCAGTACTTC	CASSETGVSYEQYF
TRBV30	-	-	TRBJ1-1	TGTGCCTTCCTAACCGCCGAGGGCGGTTTCGCTGAAGCTTTCTTT	CAFLTAEGGFAEAFF
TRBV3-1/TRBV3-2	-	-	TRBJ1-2	TGTGCCAGCAGCCAAGATCCCTCCGTAGGCTACACCTTC	CASSQDPSVGYTF
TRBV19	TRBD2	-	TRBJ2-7	TGTGCCAGTCGGAAGGTGGCTAGCGGAAAAGGGTACGAGCAGTACTTC	CASRKVASGKGYEQYF
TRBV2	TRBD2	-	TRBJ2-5	TGTGCCAGCAGTGACACGGGAGGTTTGGAGACCCAGTACTTC	CASSDTGGLETQYF
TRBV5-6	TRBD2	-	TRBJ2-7	TGTGCCAGCAGCCGACCAGCGGGATCCTACGAGCAGTACTTC	CASSRPAGSYEQYF
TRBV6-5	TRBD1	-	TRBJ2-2	TGTGCCAGCAGTTACTCAGGGGGCTTTGGAGCCGGGGAGCTGTTTTTT	CASSYSGGFGAGELFF
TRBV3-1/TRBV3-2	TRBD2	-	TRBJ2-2	TGTGCCAGCAGCCAACTGGTGGGACTAGCGGGCACCGGGGAGCTGTTTTTT	CASSQLVGLAGTGELFF
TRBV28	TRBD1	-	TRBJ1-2	TGTGCCAGCAGGCGGAGTGGGACAGCCCTCTATGGCTACACCTTC	CASRRSGTALYGYTF
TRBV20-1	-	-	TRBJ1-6	TGCAGTGTTAGTACCCCCGGGAACTCCTATAATTCACCCCTCCACTTT	CSVSTPGNSYNSPLHF
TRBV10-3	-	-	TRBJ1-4	TGTGCCATCAGTGAGGGGCAGGGAGGTTCATGGGCTAATGAAAAACTGTTTTTT	CAISEGQGGSWANEKLFF
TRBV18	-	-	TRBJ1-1	TGTGCCAGCTCACCGGGGCAGGAAGCTTTCTTT	CASSPGQEAFF
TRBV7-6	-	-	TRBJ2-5	TGTGCCAGCAGCTTCGGTGGGGGGACCACAAAAGAGACCCAGTACTTC	CASSFGGGTTKETQYF
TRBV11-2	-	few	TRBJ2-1	TGTGCCAGCAGCTCCTATGAGCAGTTCTTC	CASSSYEQFF
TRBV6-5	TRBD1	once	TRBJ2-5	TGTGCCAGCACTACAGGGGAAAGGGCCCAGTACTTC	CASTTGERAQYF
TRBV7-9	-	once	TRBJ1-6	TGTGCCAGCAGCTTACAGGACAGTTCTTCACCCCTCCACTTT	CASSLQDSSSPLHF
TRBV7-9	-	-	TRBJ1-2	TGTGCCAGCAGCGCCCCCAGGGGACTAAGTGGCGGCTACACCTTC	CASSAPRGLSGGYTF
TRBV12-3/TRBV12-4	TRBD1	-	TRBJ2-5	TGTGCCAGCAGCGGACAGGGAACGGAGACCCAGTACTTC	CASSGQGTETQYF
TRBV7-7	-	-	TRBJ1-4	TGTGCTAGCAGCCGGTTCCAGGGGCCTAATGAAAAACTGTTTTTT	CASSRFQGPNEKLFF
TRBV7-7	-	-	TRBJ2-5	TGTGCCAGCAGCTCCCTGGGCCACCAAGAGACCCAGTACTTC	CASSSLGHQETQYF
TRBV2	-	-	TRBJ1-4	TGTGCCAGCAGATACGAAACAGGGCGCGAAAAACTGTTTTTT	CASRYETGREKLFF
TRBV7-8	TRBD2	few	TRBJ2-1	TGTGCCAGCAGCCTGAGAGGAGGAGGTGCTAGCGGCCTAAGAGGTGAGCAGTTCTTC	CASSLRGGGASGLRGEQFF
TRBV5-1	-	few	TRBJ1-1	TGCGCCAGCAGCTTGGACGGGGTCGGAACTGAAGCTTTCTTT	CASSLDGVGTEAFF
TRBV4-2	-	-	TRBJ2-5	TGTGCCAGCAGCCCTCAGGGGTTTGGAGAAGAGACCCAGTACTTC	CASSPQGFGEETQYF
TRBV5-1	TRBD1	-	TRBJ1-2	TGCGCCAGCAGCCCGGGACAGGGGGCTAACTATGGCTACACCTTC	CASSPGQGANYGYTF
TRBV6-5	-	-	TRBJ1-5	TGTGCCAGCAGTTACGAGGGATCTGGCTACAATCAGCCCCAGCATTTT	CASSYEGSGYNQPQHF
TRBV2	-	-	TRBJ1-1	TGTGCCAGCAGTGAAGACTCGGGACATGGTTTCTTT	CASSEDSGHGFF
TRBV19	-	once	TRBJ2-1	TGTGCCAGTAGACAGGGTTGGCCCAATGAGCAGTTCTTC	CASRQGWPNEQFF
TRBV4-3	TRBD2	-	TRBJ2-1	TGCGCCAGCAGCCTACAACTAGCGGGGGTTTACAATGAGCAGTTCTTC	CASSLQLAGVYNEQFF
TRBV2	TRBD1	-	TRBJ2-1	TGTGCCAGCCCTTCGGGACAGGGGTCTCTCAATGAGCAGTTCTTC	CASPSGQGSLNEQFF